The clone carrying this TCR beta chain was recorded at least ten times. The antigen is not known. This entry belongs to a study of T cell repertoires in cytomegalovirus infection. As for the study in general: The study used recently identified HLA-C-restricted and well-studied HLA-B-restricted CMV epitopes. A matching HLA type, together with CMV infection, was signaled by public TCR beta signatures. General study results and limits: The study found HLA-C-restricted CMV-specific TCR beta clonotypes dominating the ex vivo response. The cumulative frequency of public TCR beta families identified carriers of CMV plus the relevant HLA.

TCRdb re-called the reads with MiXCR, one entry per CDR3 protein. The sample has approximately 89,000 distinct CDR3 sequences, roughly 25% seen once. V lost 0 bases and J lost 5, with 12 bases in between. Germline V CDR1 and CDR2: SGHRS, YFSETQ. CDR3 length: 14 residues. The gene calls are TRBV5-1 and TRBJ2-7; tentatively, D is TRBD2 (6 bases). The source material was CD8+ T cells from cultured PBMCs, sampled from culture after CMV antigen stimulation. This clonotype was obtained from a human donor in good health (CMV status not recorded). Some clones in this sample may be carry-over from other donors' samples. CDR3 region: CASSLGRDSDEQYF. CDR3 sequence (DNA): TGCGCCAGCAGCTTGGGGAGGGACTCGGACGAGCAGTACTTC. Looking up the rest from reference TRBV5-1 and TRBJ2-7 gives the full variable domain: KAGVTQTPRYLIKTRGQQVTLSCSPISGHRSVSWYQQTPGQGLQFLFEYFSETQRNKGNFPGRFSGRQFSNSRSEMNVSTLELGDSALYLCASSLGRDSDEQYFGPGTRLTVT.